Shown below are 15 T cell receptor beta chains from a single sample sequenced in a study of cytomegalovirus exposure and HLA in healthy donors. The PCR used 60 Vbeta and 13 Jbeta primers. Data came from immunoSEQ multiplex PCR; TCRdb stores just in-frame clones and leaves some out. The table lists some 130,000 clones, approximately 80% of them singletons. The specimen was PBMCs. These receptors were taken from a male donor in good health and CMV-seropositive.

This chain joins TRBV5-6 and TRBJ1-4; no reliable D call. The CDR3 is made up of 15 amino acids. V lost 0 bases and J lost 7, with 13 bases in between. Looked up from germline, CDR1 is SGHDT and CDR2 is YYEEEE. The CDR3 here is CASSLGAGWAEKLFF. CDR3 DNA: TGTGCCAGCAGCTTGGGCGCGGGTTGGGCTGAAAAACTGTTTTTT.

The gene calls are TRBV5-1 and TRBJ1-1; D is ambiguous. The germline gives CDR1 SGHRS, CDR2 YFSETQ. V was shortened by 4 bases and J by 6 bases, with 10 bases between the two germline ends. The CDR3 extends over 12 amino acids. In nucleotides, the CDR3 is TGCGCCAGCAGCCCTTTGGGCCCTGAAGCTTTCTTT. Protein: CASSPLGPEAFF.

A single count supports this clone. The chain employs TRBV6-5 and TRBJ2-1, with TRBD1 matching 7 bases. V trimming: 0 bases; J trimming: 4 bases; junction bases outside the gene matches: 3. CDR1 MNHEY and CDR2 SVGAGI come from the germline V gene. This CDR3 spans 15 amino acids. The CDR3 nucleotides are TGTGCCAGCAGTTACTCAGGGGGCGTTTACAATGAGCAGTTCTTC. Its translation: CASSYSGGVYNEQFF.

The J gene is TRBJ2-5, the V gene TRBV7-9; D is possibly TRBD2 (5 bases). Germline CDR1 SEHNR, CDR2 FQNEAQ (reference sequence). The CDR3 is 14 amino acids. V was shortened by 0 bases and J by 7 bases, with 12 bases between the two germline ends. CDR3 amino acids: CASSLAQLGGTQYF. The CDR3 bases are TGTGCCAGCAGCTTAGCGCAACTAGGAGGGACCCAGTACTTC.

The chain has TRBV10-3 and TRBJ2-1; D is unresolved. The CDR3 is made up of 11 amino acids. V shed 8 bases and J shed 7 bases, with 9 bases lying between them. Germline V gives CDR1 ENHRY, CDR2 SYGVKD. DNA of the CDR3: TGTGCCATCGGTCTAGGAAATGAGCAGTTCTTC. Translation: CAIGLGNEQFF.

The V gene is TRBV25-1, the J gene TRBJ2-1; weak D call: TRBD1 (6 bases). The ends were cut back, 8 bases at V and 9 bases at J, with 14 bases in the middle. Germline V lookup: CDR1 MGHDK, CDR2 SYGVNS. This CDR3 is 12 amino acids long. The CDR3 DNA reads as TGTGCCAGCGTGGCAGGGGCCAGTGAGCAGTTCTTC. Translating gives CASVAGASEQFF.

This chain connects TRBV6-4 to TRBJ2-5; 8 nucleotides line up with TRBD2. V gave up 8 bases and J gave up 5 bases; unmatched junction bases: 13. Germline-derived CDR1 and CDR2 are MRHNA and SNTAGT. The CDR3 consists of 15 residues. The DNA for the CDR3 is TGTGCCAGCCCGGCGCCGGGGCTAGCGGGCGAGACCCAGTACTTC. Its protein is CASPAPGLAGETQYF.

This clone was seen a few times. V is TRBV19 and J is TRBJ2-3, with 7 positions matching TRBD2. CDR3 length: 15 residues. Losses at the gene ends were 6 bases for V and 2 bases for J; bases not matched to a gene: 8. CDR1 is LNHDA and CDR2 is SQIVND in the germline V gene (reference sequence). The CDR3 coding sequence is TGTGCCAGTAGCCTGGCCAGCGGGGTCACAGATACGCAGTATTTT. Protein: CASSLASGVTDTQYF.

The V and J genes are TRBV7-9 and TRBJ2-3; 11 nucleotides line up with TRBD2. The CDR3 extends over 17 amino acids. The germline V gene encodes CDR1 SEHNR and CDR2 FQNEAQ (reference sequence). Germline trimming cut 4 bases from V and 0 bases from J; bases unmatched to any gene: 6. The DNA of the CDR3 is TGTGCCAGCAGCTCGGGACTAGCGGTCACTAGCACAGATACGCAGTATTTT. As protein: CASSSGLAVTSTDTQYF.

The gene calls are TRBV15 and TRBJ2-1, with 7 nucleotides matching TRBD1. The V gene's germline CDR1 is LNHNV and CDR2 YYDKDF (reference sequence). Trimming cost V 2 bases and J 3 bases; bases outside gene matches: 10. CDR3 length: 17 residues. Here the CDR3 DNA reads TGTGCCACCAGCAGACCCCGGACAGGCGCACTCTACAATGAGCAGTTCTTC. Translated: CATSRPRTGALYNEQFF.

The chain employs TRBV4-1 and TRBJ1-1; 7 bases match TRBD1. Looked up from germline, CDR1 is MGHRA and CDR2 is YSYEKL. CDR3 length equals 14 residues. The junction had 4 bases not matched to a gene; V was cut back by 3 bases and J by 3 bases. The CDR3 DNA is TGCGCCAGCAGCCAGGTCACAGGGGACACTGAAGCTTTCTTT. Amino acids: CASSQVTGDTEAFF.

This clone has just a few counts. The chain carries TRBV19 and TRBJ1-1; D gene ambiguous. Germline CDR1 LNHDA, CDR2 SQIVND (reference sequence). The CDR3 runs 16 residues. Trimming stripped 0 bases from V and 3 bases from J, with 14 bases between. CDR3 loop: CASSIDRPGWDTEAFF. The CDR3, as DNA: TGTGCCAGTAGTATAGATCGACCGGGATGGGACACTGAAGCTTTCTTT.

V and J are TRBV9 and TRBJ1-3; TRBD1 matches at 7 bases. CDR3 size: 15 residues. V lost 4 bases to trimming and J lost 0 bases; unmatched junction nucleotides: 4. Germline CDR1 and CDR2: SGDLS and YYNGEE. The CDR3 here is CASSSTGNSGNTIYF. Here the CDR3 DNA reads TGTGCCAGCAGCTCGACAGGGAACTCTGGAAACACCATATATTTT.

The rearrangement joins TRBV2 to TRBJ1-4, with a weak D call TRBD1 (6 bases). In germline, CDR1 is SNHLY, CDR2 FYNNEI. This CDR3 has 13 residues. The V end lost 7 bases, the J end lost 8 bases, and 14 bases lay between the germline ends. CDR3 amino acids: CASKKVQGEKLFF. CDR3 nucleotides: TGTGCCAGCAAAAAAGTCCAGGGGGAAAAACTGTTTTTT.

The CDR3, as DNA: TGTGCCAGCAGTCCGGGACATGGCTACAATGAGCAGTTCTTC. As protein: CASSPGHGYNEQFF. This chain connects TRBV6-5 to TRBJ2-1; a possible D gene is TRBD1 (6 bases). Germline V lookup: CDR1 MNHEY, CDR2 SVGAGI. V was shortened by 5 bases and J by 3 bases, with 11 bases between the two germline ends. CDR3 length: 14 amino acids.